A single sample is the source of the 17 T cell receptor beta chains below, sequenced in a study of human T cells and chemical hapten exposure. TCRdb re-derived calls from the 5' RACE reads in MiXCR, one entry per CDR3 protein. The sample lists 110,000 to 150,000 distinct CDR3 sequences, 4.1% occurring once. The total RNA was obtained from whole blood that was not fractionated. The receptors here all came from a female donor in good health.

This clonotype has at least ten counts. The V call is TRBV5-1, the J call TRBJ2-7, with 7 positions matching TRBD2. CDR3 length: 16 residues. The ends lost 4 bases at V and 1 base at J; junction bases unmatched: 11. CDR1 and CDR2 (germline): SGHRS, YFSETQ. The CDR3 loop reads CASSRGDSWTSYEQYF. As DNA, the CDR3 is TGCGCCAGCAGCCGGGGGGATTCATGGACATCCTACGAGCAGTACTTC.

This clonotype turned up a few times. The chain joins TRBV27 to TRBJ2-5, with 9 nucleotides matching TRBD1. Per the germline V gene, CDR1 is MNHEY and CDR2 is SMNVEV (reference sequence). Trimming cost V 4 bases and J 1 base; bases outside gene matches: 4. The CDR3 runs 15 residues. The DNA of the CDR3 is TGTGCCAGCAGTTCCCCGGGACAGGGCCAAGAGACCCAGTACTTC. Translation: CASSSPGQGQETQYF.

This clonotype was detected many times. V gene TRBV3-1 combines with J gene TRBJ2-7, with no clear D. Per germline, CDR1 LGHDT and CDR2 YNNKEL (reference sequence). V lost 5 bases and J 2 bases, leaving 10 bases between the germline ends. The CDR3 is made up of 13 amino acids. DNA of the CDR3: TGTGCCAGCAGCTCCCCCTCGACCTACGAGCAGTACTTC. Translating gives CASSSPSTYEQYF.

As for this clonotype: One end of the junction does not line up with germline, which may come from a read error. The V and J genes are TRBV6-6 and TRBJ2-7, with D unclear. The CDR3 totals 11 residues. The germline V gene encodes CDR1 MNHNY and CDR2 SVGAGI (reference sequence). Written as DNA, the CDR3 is TGTGCCAGCAGGGGGTCCTCCGAGCAGTACTTC. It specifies CASRGSSEQYF.

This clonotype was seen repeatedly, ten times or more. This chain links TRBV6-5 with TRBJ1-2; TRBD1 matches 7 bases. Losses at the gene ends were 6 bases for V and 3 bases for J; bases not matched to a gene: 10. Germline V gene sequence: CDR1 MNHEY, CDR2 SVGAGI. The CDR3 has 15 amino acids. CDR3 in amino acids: CASSSILDRDYGYTF. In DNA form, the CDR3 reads TGTGCCAGCAGCTCAATACTAGACAGGGACTATGGCTACACCTTC.

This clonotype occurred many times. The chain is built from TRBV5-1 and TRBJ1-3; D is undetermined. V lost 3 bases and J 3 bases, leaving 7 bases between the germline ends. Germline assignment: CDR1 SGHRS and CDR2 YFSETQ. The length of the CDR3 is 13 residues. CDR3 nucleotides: TGCGCCAGCAGCTACGACGTTGGAAACACCATATATTTT. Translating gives CASSYDVGNTIYF.

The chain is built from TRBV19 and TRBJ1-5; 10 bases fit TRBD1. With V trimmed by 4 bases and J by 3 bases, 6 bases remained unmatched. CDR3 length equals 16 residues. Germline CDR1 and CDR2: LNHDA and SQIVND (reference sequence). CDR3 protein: CASSKWTGGDNQPQHF. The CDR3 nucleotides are TGTGCCAGTAGTAAGTGGACAGGGGGTGACAATCAGCCCCAGCATTTT. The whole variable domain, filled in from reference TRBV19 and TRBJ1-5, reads DGGITQSPKYLFRKEGQNVTLSCEQNLNHDAMYWYRQDPGQGLRLIYYSQIVNDFQKGDIAEGYSVSREKKESFPLTVTSAQKNPTAFYLCASSKWTGGDNQPQHFGDGTRLSIL.

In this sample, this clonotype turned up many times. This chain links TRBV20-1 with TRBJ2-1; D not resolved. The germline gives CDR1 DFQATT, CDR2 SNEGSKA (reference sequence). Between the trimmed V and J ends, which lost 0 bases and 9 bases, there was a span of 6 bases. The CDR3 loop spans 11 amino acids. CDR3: CSARDRSEQFF. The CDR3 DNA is TGCAGTGCTAGAGATCGTTCTGAGCAGTTCTTC.

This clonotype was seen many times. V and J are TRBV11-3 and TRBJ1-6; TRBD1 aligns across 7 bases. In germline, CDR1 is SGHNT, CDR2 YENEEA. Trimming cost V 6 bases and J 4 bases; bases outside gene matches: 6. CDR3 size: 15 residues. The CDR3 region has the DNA TGTGCCAGCAGAGGACAGGAGGGGTATAATTCACCCCTCCACTTT. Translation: CASRGQEGYNSPLHF.

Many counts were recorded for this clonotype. CDR3 amino acids: CASSLALQGTISSGANVLTF. CDR3 nucleotide sequence: TGTGCCAGCAGCTTGGCCCTACAGGGAACGATCTCCTCTGGGGCCAACGTCCTGACTTTC. V gene TRBV5-6 combines with J gene TRBJ2-6, with D tentatively TRBD1 (6 bases). V lost 0 bases, J lost 0 bases, and 19 bases lay in between. The CDR3 is made up of 20 amino acids. The germline gives CDR1 SGHDT, CDR2 YYEEEE.

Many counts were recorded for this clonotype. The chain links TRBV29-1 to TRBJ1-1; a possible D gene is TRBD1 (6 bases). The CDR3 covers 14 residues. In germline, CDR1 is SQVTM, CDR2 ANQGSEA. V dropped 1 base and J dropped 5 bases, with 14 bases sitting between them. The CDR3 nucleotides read TGCAGCGTTGAAGTGGGACCCACAGGGACTGAAGCTTTCTTT. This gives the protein CSVEVGPTGTEAFF.

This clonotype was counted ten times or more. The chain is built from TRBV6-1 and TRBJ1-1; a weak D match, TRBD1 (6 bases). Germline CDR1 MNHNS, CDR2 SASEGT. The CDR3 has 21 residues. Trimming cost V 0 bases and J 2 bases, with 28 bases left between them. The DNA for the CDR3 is TGTGCCAGCAGTGAAGCCTGGATACCCTGGGGTTCGGGGGCAAGCAACACTGAAGCTTTCTTT. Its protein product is CASSEAWIPWGSGASNTEAFF.

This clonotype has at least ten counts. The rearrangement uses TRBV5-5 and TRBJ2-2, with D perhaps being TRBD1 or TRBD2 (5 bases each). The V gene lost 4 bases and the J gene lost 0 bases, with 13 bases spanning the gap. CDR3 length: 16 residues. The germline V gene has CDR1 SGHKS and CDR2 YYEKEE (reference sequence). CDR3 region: CASSLVGEANTGELFF. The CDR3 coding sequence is TGTGCCAGCAGCCTGGTGGGGGAAGCGAACACCGGGGAGCTGTTTTTT.

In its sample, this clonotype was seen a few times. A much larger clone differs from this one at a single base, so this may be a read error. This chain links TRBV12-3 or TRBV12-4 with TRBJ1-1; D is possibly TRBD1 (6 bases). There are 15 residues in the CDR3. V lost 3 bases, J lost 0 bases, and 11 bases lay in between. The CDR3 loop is CASSFRDKVNTEAFF. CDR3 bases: TGTGCCAGCAGTTTCCGGGACAAAGTGAACACTGAAGCTTTCTTT.

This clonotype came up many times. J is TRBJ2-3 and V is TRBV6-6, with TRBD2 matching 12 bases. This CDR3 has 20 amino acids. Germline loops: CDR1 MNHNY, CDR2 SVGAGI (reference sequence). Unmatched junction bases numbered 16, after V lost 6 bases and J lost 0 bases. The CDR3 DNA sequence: TGTGCCAGCAGAATAAAACATAGGACTAGCGGGGATACTAGCACAGATACGCAGTATTTT. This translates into CASRIKHRTSGDTSTDTQYF.

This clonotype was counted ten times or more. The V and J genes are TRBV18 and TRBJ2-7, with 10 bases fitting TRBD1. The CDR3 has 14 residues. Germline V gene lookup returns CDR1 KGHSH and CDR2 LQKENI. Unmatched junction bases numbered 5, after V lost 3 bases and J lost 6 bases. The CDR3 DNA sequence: TGTGCCAGCTCACCGTCTGGGACAGGGGTCGAGCAGTACTTC. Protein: CASSPSGTGVEQYF.

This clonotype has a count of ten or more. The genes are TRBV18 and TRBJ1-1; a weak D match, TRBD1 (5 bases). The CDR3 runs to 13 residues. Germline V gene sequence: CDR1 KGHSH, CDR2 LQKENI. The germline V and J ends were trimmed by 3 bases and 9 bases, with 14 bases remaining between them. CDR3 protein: CASSPINGAKAFF. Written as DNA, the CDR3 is TGTGCCAGCTCACCGATCAACGGGGCCAAAGCTTTCTTT.